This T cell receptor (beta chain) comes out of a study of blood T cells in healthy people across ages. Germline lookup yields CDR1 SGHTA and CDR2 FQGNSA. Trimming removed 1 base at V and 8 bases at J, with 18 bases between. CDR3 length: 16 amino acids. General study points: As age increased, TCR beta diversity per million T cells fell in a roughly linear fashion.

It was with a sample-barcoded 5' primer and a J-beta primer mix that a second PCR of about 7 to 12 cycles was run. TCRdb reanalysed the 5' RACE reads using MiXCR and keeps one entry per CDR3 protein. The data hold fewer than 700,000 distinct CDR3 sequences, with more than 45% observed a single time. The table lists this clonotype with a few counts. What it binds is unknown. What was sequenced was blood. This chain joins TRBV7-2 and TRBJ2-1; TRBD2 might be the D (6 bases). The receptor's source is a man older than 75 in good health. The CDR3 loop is CASSLGGDSSIHEQFF. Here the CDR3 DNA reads TGTGCCAGCAGCTTAGGTGGGGACTCGTCGATCCATGAGCAGTTCTTC.